The 21 T cell receptor beta chains in this list originate from one sample, sequenced in a study of T cell responses to AZD1222 COVID-19 vaccine. Data came from immunoSEQ multiplex PCR; TCRdb stores just in-frame clones and leaves some out. The table records over 65,000 clones, almost 80% of them present only once. The sequencing used peripheral blood, collected on day 0 of AZD1222 vaccination. Receptors originate from an adult in good health.

J is TRBJ1-2 and V is TRBV3-1 (or the pseudogene TRBV3-2); a weak D match, TRBD1 (6 bases). Germline V lookup: CDR1 LGHDT, CDR2 YNNKEL (reference sequence). Trimming took 4 bases from V and 10 from J, leaving 19 bases between them. The CDR3 loop spans 14 amino acids. The CDR3 sequence is CASSLSQGPIDYTF. CDR3 nucleotides: TGTGCCAGCAGCCTGTCACAGGGCCCTATAGACTACACCTTC.

The count of this clone is one. The V gene is TRBV11-2, the J gene TRBJ2-1; D is unresolved. The CDR3 totals 15 residues. Germline V gives CDR1 SGHAT, CDR2 FQNNGV. Trimming took 5 bases from V and 1 from J, leaving 12 bases between them. This chain's CDR3 is CASSRPSLSYNEQFF. CDR3 nucleotides: TGTGCCAGCAGCAGACCTTCCCTTTCCTACAATGAGCAGTTCTTC.

The V and J genes are TRBV30 and TRBJ1-5; 8 bases match TRBD1. Germline-derived CDR1 and CDR2 are GTSNPN and SVGIG (reference sequence). Trimming cost V 5 bases and J 0 bases; bases outside gene matches: 3. The CDR3 is 14 residues long. CDR3 loop: CAWSRGLSNQPQHF. CDR3 nucleotide sequence: TGTGCCTGGTCCAGGGGGCTTAGCAATCAGCCCCAGCATTTT.

This rearrangement joins TRBV9 to TRBJ2-1; the match to TRBD2 covers 13 bases. This CDR3 contains 15 residues. With V trimmed by 4 bases and J by 8 bases, 6 bases remained unmatched. Germline V gene sequence: CDR1 SGDLS, CDR2 YYNGEE. Here the CDR3 DNA reads TGTGCCAGCAGCCCGGGACTAGCGGGATCCGATGAGCAGTTCTTC. It encodes CASSPGLAGSDEQFF.

This clone was seen only once. The rearrangement links TRBV6-6 to TRBJ2-1, with D unresolved. CDR3 length: 14 residues. Germline CDR1 and CDR2: MNHNY and SVGAGI (reference sequence). Trimming shortened V by 5 bases and J by 5 bases, and 13 bases separated the two germline ends. The CDR3, as DNA: TGTGCCAGCAGTGGGCTGAACACACACAATGAGCAGTTCTTC. It specifies CASSGLNTHNEQFF.

The J gene is TRBJ2-7, the V gene TRBV28; D is perhaps TRBD2 (5 bases). Per germline, CDR1 MDHEN and CDR2 SYDVKM. The V and J ends lost 10 bases and 3 bases respectively, with 19 bases between them. The CDR3 runs to 14 residues. The CDR3 region is CATGSILYLYEQYF. The CDR3 coding sequence is TGTGCCACGGGATCGATTCTATATCTCTACGAGCAGTACTTC.

The gene calls are TRBV18 and TRBJ1-1, with no clear D. Germline V lookup: CDR1 KGHSH, CDR2 LQKENI. Trimming pared 6 bases from V and 8 bases from J, leaving 10 bases between. The CDR3 totals 11 residues. CDR3 nucleotides: TGTGCCAGCTCCACATCACGGGAAGCTTTCTTT. The encoded protein is CASSTSREAFF.

The rearrangement uses TRBV9 and TRBJ2-3; D may correspond to TRBD1 or TRBD2 (5 bases each). V was trimmed by 0 bases and J by 2 bases, leaving 10 bases between them. Germline-derived CDR1 and CDR2 are SGDLS and YYNGEE. The CDR3 covers 15 residues. CDR3 sequence reads: CASSVDPGTTDTQYF. Written as DNA, the CDR3 is TGTGCCAGCAGCGTAGATCCGGGGACCACAGATACGCAGTATTTT.

The CDR3 loop reads CASSPTGGSLRQPQHF. The CDR3 DNA is TGTGCCAGCAGTCCGACAGGGGGCTCGCTCCGTCAGCCCCAGCATTTT. The chain links TRBV6-6 to TRBJ1-5; 10 bases map to TRBD1. V gave up 5 bases and J gave up 6 bases; unmatched junction bases: 10. CDR1 and CDR2 (germline): MNHNY, SVGAGI (reference sequence). This CDR3 comprises 16 residues.

The chain has TRBV27 and TRBJ1-1; 7 bases are shared with TRBD1. The CDR3 contains 17 residues. Germline CDR1 reads MNHEY; CDR2 reads SMNVEV (reference sequence). V was pared by 1 base and J by 1 base, with 9 bases of the junction left unmatched. CDR3 coding DNA: TGTGCCAGCAGTTTATATTTCAGCGGGACAGCGAACACTGAAGCTTTCTTT. It specifies CASSLYFSGTANTEAFF.

There are a few counts of this clone. The V gene is TRBV7-2, the J gene TRBJ1-4; D is unclear. This CDR3 region has 16 residues. Trimming shortened V by 2 bases and J by 5 bases, and 15 bases separated the two germline ends. CDR1 is SGHTA and CDR2 is FQGNSA in the germline V gene. In nucleotides, the CDR3 is TGTGCCAGCAGCTTATACGGCTTCGTTGAGAATGAAAAACTGTTTTTT. This sequence encodes CASSLYGFVENEKLFF. Using reference TRBV7-2 and TRBJ1-4 for the parts outside the CDR3, the full variable domain is GAGVSQSPSNKVTEKGKDVELRCDPISGHTALYWYRQSLGQGLEFLIYFQGNSAPDKSGLPSDRFSAERTGGSVSTLTIQRTQQEDSAVYLCASSLYGFVENEKLFFGSGTQLSVL.

This sequence joins TRBV7-9 and TRBJ2-3, with 10 nucleotides matching TRBD2. This CDR3 has 16 residues. V lost 5 bases to trimming and J lost 2 bases; unmatched junction nucleotides: 7. The germline gives CDR1 SEHNR, CDR2 FQNEAQ (reference sequence). This CDR3 is CASSTRTSGITDTQYF. CDR3 sequence (DNA): TGTGCCAGCAGCACTAGGACTAGCGGTATCACAGATACGCAGTATTTT.

The rearrangement joins TRBV4-3 to TRBJ1-2; D not certain. The CDR3 runs to 13 residues. The V end lost 0 bases, the J end lost 7 bases, and 9 bases lay between the germline ends. Germline V lookup: CDR1 LGHNA, CDR2 YSLEER. This CDR3 is CASSQEEGRGYTF. The CDR3 nucleotides are TGCGCCAGCAGCCAAGAGGAGGGTCGTGGCTACACCTTC.

The CDR3 reads CASSVATLDQNEQFF. DNA for the CDR3: TGTGCCAGCAGCGTGGCGACCCTAGACCAGAATGAGCAGTTCTTC. The chain recombines TRBV9 with TRBJ2-1; D not certain. CDR1 and CDR2 (germline): SGDLS, YYNGEE. V was cut by 2 bases and J by 7 bases, with 16 bases left in between. This CDR3 has 15 amino acids.

The chain links TRBV7-9 to TRBJ1-1; D uncertain. The CDR3 has 13 amino acids. Germline lookup yields CDR1 SEHNR and CDR2 FQNEAQ (reference sequence). V lost 5 bases and J lost 2, with 9 bases in between. The CDR3 region has the DNA TGTGCCAGCAGCGTTCAGGTTAACACTGAAGCTTTCTTT. Protein sequence: CASSVQVNTEAFF.

The gene calls are TRBV4-1 and TRBJ2-3, with D perhaps matching TRBD2 (5 bases). V gave up 4 bases and J gave up 5 bases, with 10 bases separating them. The CDR3 is 13 residues long. CDR1 and CDR2 from the germline V gene are MGHRA and YSYEKL. The CDR3 loop reads CASSPLARDTQYF. The DNA of the CDR3 is TGCGCCAGCAGCCCTTTAGCGAGAGATACGCAGTATTTT.

This chain uses TRBV6-2 or TRBV6-3 with TRBJ2-7; 12 bases are shared with TRBD2. The germline V gene has CDR1 MNHEY and CDR2 SVGEGT. CDR3 length: 17 residues. With 0 bases clipped from V and 7 bases from J, the junction kept 10 bases outside the gene matches. The chain's CDR3 is CASSYSAVLAGGREQYF. The CDR3 DNA sequence: TGTGCCAGCAGTTACTCGGCCGTTCTAGCGGGAGGGCGAGAGCAGTACTTC.

This chain uses TRBV20-1 with TRBJ1-2; D may be TRBD1 (6 bases). Germline assignment: CDR1 DFQATT and CDR2 SNEGSKA (reference sequence). The CDR3 has 11 residues. The V end was cut by 5 bases, the J end by 12 bases, with 16 bases between. The CDR3 nucleotides read TGCAGTGCTTTGCGGACAGCTTCGGACACCTTC. As protein: CSALRTASDTF.

The V and J genes are TRBV5-1 and TRBJ1-5, with D possibly matching TRBD1 (5 bases). The V end lost 0 bases, the J end lost 1 base, and 8 bases lay between the germline ends. This CDR3 is built from 15 residues. The germline gives CDR1 SGHRS, CDR2 YFSETQ. For the CDR3, the DNA is TGCGCCAGCAGCTTGGAAGGGGCCAGCAATCAGCCCCAGCATTTT. Translated, it gives CASSLEGASNQPQHF.

This clone occurred once. This chain links TRBV7-2 with TRBJ2-5, with TRBD1 matching 8 bases. The CDR3 contains 15 residues. The ends lost 3 bases at V and 4 bases at J; junction bases unmatched: 7. Per the germline V gene, CDR1 is SGHTA and CDR2 is FQGNSA. CDR3 sequence: CASSFQGAGGETQYF. CDR3 DNA: TGTGCCAGCAGCTTCCAGGGGGCAGGAGGAGAGACCCAGTACTTC.

V gene TRBV9 combines with J gene TRBJ2-2; 11 bases are shared with TRBD1. The ends lost 4 bases at V and 5 bases at J; junction bases unmatched: 10. This CDR3 comprises 17 residues. Germline CDR1 is SGDLS and CDR2 is YYNGEE. As DNA, the CDR3 is TGTGCCAGCAGCCCGCGGACAGGGGGCTTCGGGACCGGGGAGCTGTTTTTT. Encoded protein: CASSPRTGGFGTGELFF.